Presented here are 8 T cell receptor beta chains from one specimen sequenced in a study of beta chain features in type 1 diabetes. The sequenced template was cDNA made from the entire isolated RNA. TCRdb's table, derived via immunoSEQ multiplex PCR, lists solely in-frame clones and lacks some. This sample has under 300,000 clones, with around 26% found just once. Material: central memory CD4+ T cells from blood. The receptors come from a man between 25 and 39 years old in good health.

The chain is built from TRBV29-1 and TRBJ1-1; D perhaps matches TRBD1 (6 bases). Per germline, CDR1 SQVTM and CDR2 ANQGSEA. The CDR3 sequence is 13 residues long. Trimming removed 5 bases from V and 2 bases from J, with 12 bases in between. The DNA for the CDR3 is TGCAGCGTTTCGATCAGGGGTAACACTGAAGCTTTCTTT. Protein product: CSVSIRGNTEAFF.

This clone appeared a few times. This chain uses TRBV5-4 with TRBJ2-5; no clear D. Looked up from germline, CDR1 is SGHNT and CDR2 is YYREEE (reference sequence). This CDR3 region has 14 residues. V was clipped by 4 bases and J by 2 bases, with 12 bases between them. This CDR3 reads CASSQRLTQETQYF. The CDR3 DNA reads TGTGCCAGCAGCCAACGACTGACTCAAGAGACCCAGTACTTC.

The genes are TRBV19 and TRBJ2-1, with TRBD2 matching 11 bases. CDR1 LNHDA and CDR2 SQIVND come from the germline V gene (reference sequence). The length of the CDR3 is 15 residues. Trimming at V came to 6 bases and at J to 6 bases, leaving 7 bases not matched to a gene. The CDR3: CASSQTSGSLNEQFF. CDR3 in DNA: TGTGCCAGTAGCCAAACTAGCGGGAGTCTCAATGAGCAGTTCTTC.

This clone turned up a few times. The rearrangement links TRBV4-3 to TRBJ1-1; no clear D gene. Trimming took off 4 bases at V and 1 base at J, with 10 bases between the two ends. In germline, CDR1 is LGHNA, CDR2 YSLEER. This CDR3 is built from 14 residues. CDR3 DNA sequence: TGCGCCAGCAGCCCCTCGGTGGCGAACACTGAAGCTTTCTTT. Residues: CASSPSVANTEAFF.

This sequence joins TRBV5-5 and TRBJ2-1; D is uncertain. V was cut by 6 bases and J by 6 bases, with 13 bases left in between. The germline CDR1 and CDR2 sequences are SGHKS and YYEKEE (reference sequence). The CDR3 runs to 13 residues. CDR3 residues: CASIIIPGNEQFF. The CDR3 nucleotides read TGTGCCAGCATCATAATCCCCGGCAATGAGCAGTTCTTC.

J is TRBJ2-6 and V is TRBV7-2; possibly TRBD2 for D (5 bases). The V gene lost 2 bases and the J gene lost 2 bases, with 7 bases spanning the gap. This CDR3 is built from 15 residues. Germline CDR1 and CDR2: SGHTA and FQGNSA. CDR3 sequence (DNA): TGTGCCAGCAGCTTATTCGGGGCTGGGGCCAACGTCCTGACTTTC. Residues: CASSLFGAGANVLTF.

This clone was counted only a few times. This sequence joins TRBV30 and TRBJ2-3; unclear D gene. Trimming removed 3 bases at V and 8 bases at J, with 9 bases between. Germline V lookup: CDR1 GTSNPN, CDR2 SVGIG (reference sequence). The CDR3 is made up of 11 amino acids. The CDR3 nucleotides are TGTGCCTGGAGAGAAGGTGGTACGCAGTATTTT. Amino acid sequence: CAWREGGTQYF.

J is TRBJ2-1 and V is TRBV25-1; 11 bases match TRBD2. The trim removed 3 bases at V and 5 bases at J, leaving 3 bases unmatched. The V gene's germline CDR1 is MGHDK and CDR2 SYGVNS. The CDR3 runs to 15 residues. Here the CDR3 reads CASSELAGGNNEQFF. CDR3 nucleotides: TGTGCCAGCAGTGAGCTAGCGGGAGGTAACAATGAGCAGTTCTTC.